Listed below are T cell receptor beta chains from one sample, sequenced in a study of T cell repertoires in cytomegalovirus infection. Via MiXCR, TCRdb re-called the reads, giving one row per CDR3 protein. The sample holds 80,000 to 130,000 distinct CDR3 sequences, under 25% seen once. The sequencing sample was made of CD8+ T cells from PBMCs. These receptors all come from a human donor in good health (CMV status not recorded). Some clones in this sample may be carry-over from other donors' samples. Each CDR3 is given with its conserved first and last residue. D genes are given only for firm matches. Where a row states a size, it is once, few, many or the class of an expanded clone; other rows omit it.

DNA,CDR3,V,J,size,D
TGTGCCAGCAGCGTGACCCCCGGTGAGCAGTTCTTC,CASSVTPGEQFF,TRBV9,TRBJ2-1,NA,NA
TGTGCCAGCAGCTCGACCGCCGGTACTGAAGCTTTCTTT,CASSSTAGTEAFF,TRBV7-4,TRBJ1-1,few,NA
TGCAGTGCTAGCGAGGGGGTTGACACTGAAGCTTTCTTT,CSASEGVDTEAFF,TRBV20-1,TRBJ1-1,few,NA
TGTGCCAGCAGCTGGAGGGGACTAGCGGGAGCCAACACCGGGGAGCTGTTTTTT,CASSWRGLAGANTGELFF,TRBV7-6,TRBJ2-2,many,TRBD2
TGCAGCGTTGAAGAAAACGGCCTGATGGGCTACACCTTC,CSVEENGLMGYTF,TRBV29-1,TRBJ1-2,few,NA
TGTGCCAGCAGCCAATTTAGGGCCGGGGAGCTGTTTTTT,CASSQFRAGELFF,TRBV14,TRBJ2-2,NA,NA
TGTGCCAGCAGCTTGAGCGGGAGTCCCGAAGCCTACGAGCAGTACTTC,CASSLSGSPEAYEQYF,TRBV7-9,TRBJ2-7,few,TRBD2
TGTGCCAGCTATGGACAGAACTATGGCTACACCTTC,CASYGQNYGYTF,TRBV28,TRBJ1-2,once,NA
TGCGCCAGCAGCTTGGCCGGCACCATCTCTAACTATGGCTACACCTTC,CASSLAGTISNYGYTF,TRBV5-1,TRBJ1-2,few,NA
TGTGCCAGCAGCCGACGGGACAGGGGTTTTGGTAATTCACCCCTCCACTTT,CASSRRDRGFGNSPLHF,TRBV6-2/TRBV6-3,TRBJ1-6,NA,TRBD1
TGTGCCAGCAGTTTCGGCGACGGGGATCAGCCCCAGCATTTT,CASSFGDGDQPQHF,TRBV12-3/TRBV12-4,TRBJ1-5,few,NA
TGTGCCAGCAGTGGGACAGGGTTCACGTTGGGATATGGCTACACCTTC,CASSGTGFTLGYGYTF,TRBV25-1,TRBJ1-2,NA,TRBD1
TGTGCCAGCAGCCAAGGAGGCAATGAGCAGTTCTTC,CASSQGGNEQFF,TRBV6-1,TRBJ2-1,few,NA
TGTGCCAGCAGTTTTCTAGCGGGGGGGCCCCAAGGTAGCACAGATACGCAGTATTTT,CASSFLAGGPQGSTDTQYF,TRBV27,TRBJ2-3,few,TRBD2
TGTGCCAGCAGCGGAAGTGGCGGGGGGCCCACAGATACGCAGTATTTT,CASSGSGGGPTDTQYF,TRBV9,TRBJ2-3,few,TRBD2
TGTGCCACCAGTGGGGAGCAGGGGTCTTTCTCCTACAATGAGCAGTTCTTC,CATSGEQGSFSYNEQFF,TRBV24-1,TRBJ2-1,NA,NA
TGTGCCAGCAGTCACAATCCCGGGGGATGGAATGGCTACACCTTC,CASSHNPGGWNGYTF,TRBV6-5,TRBJ1-2,NA,NA
TGTGCCAGCAGTTTCCCCCCCGTGGGAAGCTCCTACGAGCAGTACTTC,CASSFPPVGSSYEQYF,TRBV12-3/TRBV12-4,TRBJ2-7,many,NA
TGTGCCAGCAGACGGGACCCGGACCGGGAGACCCAGTACTTC,CASRRDPDRETQYF,TRBV7-3,TRBJ2-5,NA,NA
TGTGCCAGCAGCTTGGTGCGGGGGGGCCTCGGAAACATTCAGTACTTC,CASSLVRGGLGNIQYF,TRBV5-4,TRBJ2-4,NA,TRBD2
TGTGCCAGCCAACTAGCGGGAGAACCCCAAGAGACCCAGTACTTC,CASQLAGEPQETQYF,TRBV2,TRBJ2-5,NA,TRBD2
TGTGCCACCCAGGGGGCTCCTGGGGAGCTGTTTTTT,CATQGAPGELFF,TRBV19,TRBJ2-2,once,TRBD1
TGTGCCAGCAGCGGGCCTCCGTGGACGGGCGGATCCTACGAGCAGTACTTC,CASSGPPWTGGSYEQYF,TRBV7-9,TRBJ2-7,NA,NA
TGCAGTGCTCGAACAGGGGGGGAGCAGTACTTC,CSARTGGEQYF,TRBV20-1,TRBJ2-7,NA,TRBD1
TGTGCCAGCAGCGCCGGGACAGGGTCCGGGGAGCTGTTTTTT,CASSAGTGSGELFF,TRBV7-6,TRBJ2-2,many,TRBD1
TGTGCCAGCAGCGATGATCCCGGGACAGGGAATGAAAAACTGTTTTTT,CASSDDPGTGNEKLFF,TRBV9,TRBJ1-4,NA,TRBD1
TGTGCCAGCAGTTACCCGCGATGGGGACTGCCTAGCTCTGGGGCCAACGTCCTGACTTTC,CASSYPRWGLPSSGANVLTF,TRBV28,TRBJ2-6,many,NA
TGTGCCAGCAGCCAAGCGGTCTGGGAGACAGGCAGCTGTGGGGCCAACGTTCTGACTTTC,CASSQAVWETGSCGANVLTF,TRBV14,TRBJ2-6,NA,NA
TGTGCCAGCAGCTTTCCTACAGGCTCAGCCACTAGCGGGAGTCCAGATACGCAGTATTTT,CASSFPTGSATSGSPDTQYF,TRBV7-9,TRBJ2-3,NA,TRBD2
TGTGCCAGCGGGTTCAACACTGAAGCTTTCTTT,CASGFNTEAFF,TRBV7-2,TRBJ1-1,many,NA
TGTGCCAGCAGTCATTCGGGGCCCGCGGGGGAGCTGTTTTTT,CASSHSGPAGELFF,TRBV12-3/TRBV12-4,TRBJ2-2,NA,NA
TGTGCCAGCAGTACTGATCTAGCGGCTTCCTACAATGAGCAGTTCTTC,CASSTDLAASYNEQFF,TRBV12-3/TRBV12-4,TRBJ2-1,NA,TRBD2
TGTGCCAGCAGTGACTCAACCGCATCCGGGGGTGAGCAGTTCTTC,CASSDSTASGGEQFF,TRBV6-4,TRBJ2-1,NA,NA
TGTGCCAGCCTCTCGCCAGGGAAAGAGACCCAGTACTTC,CASLSPGKETQYF,TRBV7-9,TRBJ2-5,many,NA
TGTGCCAGCAGCGCGCGGGGAAACTCCTACAATGAGCAGTTCTTC,CASSARGNSYNEQFF,TRBV9,TRBJ2-1,NA,NA
TGCAGTGCCAAGCCTCGGGTGGGCAGGGGCAATTCACCCCTCCACTTT,CSAKPRVGRGNSPLHF,TRBV20-1,TRBJ1-6,NA,NA
TGCAGCGCTCCTCGGGGGGGCGGTGAGCAGTTCTTC,CSAPRGGGEQFF,TRBV29-1,TRBJ2-1,few,TRBD2
TGTGCCAGCAGTCCCGGACGAAGCTATGGCTACACCTTC,CASSPGRSYGYTF,TRBV6-5,TRBJ1-2,many,NA
TGTGCCAGCAGTCGGGAATTTACTGAAGCTTTCTTT,CASSREFTEAFF,TRBV6-2/TRBV6-3,TRBJ1-1,many,NA
TGTGCCAGCAGCCCCCCCAGCGTCTCTGGAAACACCATATATTTT,CASSPPSVSGNTIYF,TRBV7-9,TRBJ1-3,NA,NA
TGTGCCAGCAGCGCCGGGGGAGGTAGCAATCAGCCCCAGCATTTT,CASSAGGGSNQPQHF,TRBV7-2,TRBJ1-5,few,NA
TGCAGTGCTGGGACAGTCTTGTCCTACGAGCAGTACTTC,CSAGTVLSYEQYF,TRBV20-1,TRBJ2-7,NA,TRBD1
TGTGCCAGCAGCTTAGCACCGTTGACCGGGGAGCTGTTTTTT,CASSLAPLTGELFF,TRBV7-6,TRBJ2-2,NA,NA
TGTGCCAGCACACCTGACAGGAGGAAAAATCTCTCCTACGAGCAGTACTTC,CASTPDRRKNLSYEQYF,TRBV7-9,TRBJ2-7,many,NA
TGTACCAGCAGCCCCACCATAGCGGGCCCCACAGATACGCAGTATTTT,CTSSPTIAGPTDTQYF,TRBV7-9,TRBJ2-3,NA,TRBD2
TGCAGTGCTAGGGGCCTTTTTGAGCGGGCAACTTACGAGCAGTACTTC,CSARGLFERATYEQYF,TRBV20-1,TRBJ2-7,many,NA
TGCGCCAGCAGCCAAGATAAGGGGCTAGGCAATGAGCAGTTCTTC,CASSQDKGLGNEQFF,TRBV4-1,TRBJ2-1,few,NA
TGTGCCAGCATGCGCGTATTGAGGGCCGGCACTGAAGCTTTCTTT,CASMRVLRAGTEAFF,TRBV7-8,TRBJ1-1,many,NA
TGTGCCAGTAGTATCCGGGTCGGACGAGATACGCAGTATTTT,CASSIRVGRDTQYF,TRBV19,TRBJ2-3,NA,NA
TGCAGTGCTAGTCTCGACCTCGAACCTAACTATGGCTACACCTTC,CSASLDLEPNYGYTF,TRBV20-1,TRBJ1-2,NA,NA
TGTGCCATCACAACGGGGGACGACTACGAGCAGTACTTC,CAITTGDDYEQYF,TRBV10-3,TRBJ2-7,few,NA
TGTGCCAGCAGTCCCGGGACACTTGGTTTCTACGAGCAGTACTTC,CASSPGTLGFYEQYF,TRBV12-3/TRBV12-4,TRBJ2-7,NA,NA
TGTGCCACCAGCCTGGCCTCCGGGGAGCTGTTTTTT,CATSLASGELFF,TRBV15,TRBJ2-2,few,NA
TGTGCCAGCAGTTCGACTAGCGGGGGATGGGTCAATGAGCAGTTCTTC,CASSSTSGGWVNEQFF,TRBV12-3/TRBV12-4,TRBJ2-1,many,TRBD2
TGTGCCAGCAGCACAAGTTCAGATACGCAGTATTTT,CASSTSSDTQYF,TRBV7-9,TRBJ2-3,NA,NA
TGTGCCAGCAGTGAAAATCGGGGGATCTACAATGAGCAGTTCTTC,CASSENRGIYNEQFF,TRBV2,TRBJ2-1,NA,NA
TGTGCCAGCAGCTTAAGAGCCGTGGGCTTCGACACCGGGGAGCTGTTTTTT,CASSLRAVGFDTGELFF,TRBV7-3,TRBJ2-2,NA,NA
TGTGCCAGTAGTCTGAGGACTAGCTCCCAGTTCTTC,CASSLRTSSQFF,TRBV19,TRBJ2-1,few,TRBD2
TGTGCCAGCAGCTACGCGGGGGCAGGGACTGAAGCTTTCTTT,CASSYAGAGTEAFF,TRBV7-9,TRBJ1-1,few,NA